This T cell receptor (beta chain) was documented in a study of early T cells in non-severe SARS-CoV-2 infection. The overall study: Sequenced material consisted of bulk RNA (from unsorted whole blood), and chains were unpaired. Study-wide results and limits: Anti-spike CD8 responses were favored by VDJdb matching, which missed private and CD4 specificities.

This clonotype was seen a few times. Its antigen is not identified. As part of library construction, unique molecular identifiers were attached to individual cDNA molecules. TCRdb used MiXCR to reprocess the 5' RACE reads, holding one entry per CDR3 protein. The sample has roughly 66,000 distinct CDR3 sequences, roughly 10% seen once. The sample consisted of whole blood. The source of this sequence is an adult who was a healthcare worker with PCR-confirmed SARS-CoV-2 infection or an uninfected control (not recorded which).

CDR3 nucleotides: TGCGCCAGCAGTAGACAGGGGGCCGTGGAGAACACTGAAGCTTTCTTT. Translating gives CASSRQGAVENTEAFF. The V gene is TRBV5-1, the J gene TRBJ1-1; 10 bases map to TRBD1. V shed 5 bases and J 1 base; nucleotides not matched to a gene: 8. Germline loops: CDR1 SGHRS, CDR2 YFSETQ. This CDR3 contains 16 residues.